This T cell receptor beta chain was identified during a study of blood T cell repertoires in COVID-19. For the study at large: Sources were T cells, B-cell-depleted T cells, or PBMCs; the material itself was cDNA or gDNA.

Data came from immunoSEQ multiplex PCR; TCRdb stores just in-frame clones and leaves some out. Of approximately 100,000 clones detected, 87% appear once; the ten largest clones hold roughly 15%. CDR1 and CDR2 (germline): SGHVS, FQNEAQ. Trimming removed 3 bases at V and 2 bases at J, with 17 bases between. The length of the CDR3 is 17 residues. The sequenced material came from peripheral blood. The chain joins TRBV7-8 to TRBJ2-1; possibly TRBD1 for D (6 bases). This TCR came from a man aged 45-60 years with acute or convalescent COVID-19. The CDR3 DNA reads as TGTGCCAGCAGCTTCCTAGGGACAATTGGGGCCTACAATGAGCAGTTCTTC. Protein sequence: CASSFLGTIGAYNEQFF.